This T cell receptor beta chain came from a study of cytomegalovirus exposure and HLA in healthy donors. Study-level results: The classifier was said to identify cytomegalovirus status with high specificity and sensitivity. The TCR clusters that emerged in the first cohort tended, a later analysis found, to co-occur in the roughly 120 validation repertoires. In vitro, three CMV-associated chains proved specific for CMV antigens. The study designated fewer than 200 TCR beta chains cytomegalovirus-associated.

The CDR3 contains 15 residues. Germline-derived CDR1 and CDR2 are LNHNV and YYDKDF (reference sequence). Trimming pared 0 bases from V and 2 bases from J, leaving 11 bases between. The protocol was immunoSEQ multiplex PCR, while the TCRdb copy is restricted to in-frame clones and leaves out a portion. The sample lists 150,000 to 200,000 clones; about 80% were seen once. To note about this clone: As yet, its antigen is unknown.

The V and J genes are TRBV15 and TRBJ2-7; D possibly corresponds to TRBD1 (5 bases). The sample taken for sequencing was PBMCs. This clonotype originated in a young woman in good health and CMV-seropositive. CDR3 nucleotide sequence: TGTGCCACCAGCAGAGAAGGGGCAGGGACCTACGAGCAGTACTTC. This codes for CATSREGAGTYEQYF.